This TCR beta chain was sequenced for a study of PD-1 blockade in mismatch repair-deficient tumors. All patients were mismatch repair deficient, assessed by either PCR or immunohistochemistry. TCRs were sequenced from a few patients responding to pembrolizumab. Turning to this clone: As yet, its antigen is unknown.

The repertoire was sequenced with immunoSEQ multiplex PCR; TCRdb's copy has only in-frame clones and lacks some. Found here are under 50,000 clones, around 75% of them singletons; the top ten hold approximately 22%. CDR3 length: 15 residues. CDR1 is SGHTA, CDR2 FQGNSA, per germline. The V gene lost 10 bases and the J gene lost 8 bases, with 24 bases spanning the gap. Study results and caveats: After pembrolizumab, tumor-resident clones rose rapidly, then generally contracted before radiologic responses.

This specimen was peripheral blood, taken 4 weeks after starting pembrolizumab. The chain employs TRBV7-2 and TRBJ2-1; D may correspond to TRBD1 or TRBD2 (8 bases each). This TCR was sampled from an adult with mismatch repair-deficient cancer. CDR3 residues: CATKGGTRQGYEQFF. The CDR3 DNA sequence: TGTGCCACCAAAGGGGGGACTAGACAGGGGTATGAGCAGTTCTTC.